Below are 28 T cell receptor beta chains sequenced from a single sample in a study of beta chain features in type 1 diabetes. Of the isolated RNA, all was reverse transcribed, and so the sequenced material was expressed TCRB transcripts. The method was immunoSEQ multiplex PCR; TCRdb's version includes in-frame clones alone and lacks a portion of them. This sample has about 370,000 clones, with approximately 15% found just once. The sequencing sample was made of naive CD4+ T cells from blood. The receptors were sampled from a young woman in good health.

This clone was found a few times. The J gene is TRBJ1-5, the V gene TRBV20-1; D unclear. This CDR3 is built from 11 residues. Germline V gene sequence: CDR1 DFQATT, CDR2 SNEGSKA (reference sequence). The ends were cut back, 3 bases at V and 5 bases at J, with 5 bases in the middle. The CDR3 DNA reads TGCAGTGCTAGTGAGCATCAGCCCCAGCATTTT. It codes for CSASEHQPQHF.

This clone appeared a few times. This chain connects TRBV4-3 to TRBJ2-3; possibly TRBD1 for D (6 bases). There are 16 residues in the CDR3. The V gene's germline CDR1 is LGHNA and CDR2 YSLEER. Trimming shortened V by 0 bases and J by 6 bases, and 16 bases separated the two germline ends. The CDR3 here is CASSQETARGWDTQYF. The CDR3 coding sequence is TGCGCCAGCAGCCAAGAGACAGCTAGGGGGTGGGATACGCAGTATTTT.

V is TRBV18 and J is TRBJ2-1, with 7 positions matching TRBD2. The CDR3 runs 17 residues. CDR1 is KGHSH, CDR2 LQKENI, per germline. V was pared by 2 bases and J by 0 bases, with 7 bases of the junction left unmatched. Here the CDR3 DNA reads TGTGCCAGCTCACCAGGGCTAGCGGATAACTCCTACAATGAGCAGTTCTTC. Amino acid sequence: CASSPGLADNSYNEQFF.

The V and J genes are TRBV28 and TRBJ1-1; D perhaps matches TRBD1 (6 bases). This CDR3 contains 14 residues. V was shortened by 4 bases and J by 9 bases, with 18 bases between the two germline ends. CDR1 MDHEN and CDR2 SYDVKM come from the germline V gene. The CDR3 loop reads CASSSPQGTGQAFF. DNA of the CDR3: TGTGCCAGCAGTTCCCCCCAGGGGACCGGGCAAGCTTTCTTT.

This clone was counted only a few times. This sequence joins TRBV7-8 and TRBJ1-5; D not certain. V was shortened by 5 bases and J by 9 bases, with 23 bases between the two germline ends. Germline V CDR1 and CDR2: SGHVS, FQNEAQ. The CDR3 totals 16 residues. The CDR3 protein is CASSPRPRFGDRPQHF. DNA for the CDR3: TGTGCCAGCAGCCCGAGGCCGCGGTTCGGGGATCGGCCCCAGCATTTT.

The V gene is TRBV7-9, the J gene TRBJ1-1; D gene unclear. Trimming stripped 2 bases from V and 1 base from J, with 8 bases between. This CDR3 spans 14 amino acids. Germline CDR1 is SEHNR and CDR2 is FQNEAQ (reference sequence). The CDR3 region is CASSLLVENTEAFF. The CDR3 nucleotides read TGTGCCAGCAGCTTATTGGTAGAGAACACTGAAGCTTTCTTT.

V gene TRBV2 combines with J gene TRBJ1-3; 8 bases align to TRBD1. V lost 6 bases to trimming and J lost 2 bases; unmatched junction nucleotides: 0. CDR3 length: 13 residues. The germline V gene has CDR1 SNHLY and CDR2 FYNNEI. The CDR3 protein is CASRDRAGNTIYF. CDR3 DNA: TGTGCCAGCAGGGACAGGGCTGGAAACACCATATATTTT.

This clone was recorded a few times. The V gene is TRBV29-1, the J gene TRBJ1-1; D is possibly TRBD1 (5 bases). CDR3 length equals 13 residues. Germline V gene sequence: CDR1 SQVTM, CDR2 ANQGSEA. The V and J ends lost 4 bases and 2 bases respectively, with 11 bases between them. This chain's CDR3 is CSVGTWRNTEAFF. The CDR3 bases are TGCAGCGTTGGGACATGGAGAAACACTGAAGCTTTCTTT. The entire variable domain, with the rest obtained from reference TRBV29-1 and TRBJ1-1, is as follows: SAVISQKPSRDICQRGTSLTIQCQVDSQVTMMFWYRQQPGQSLTLIATANQGSEATYESGFVIDKFPISRPNLTFSTLTVSNMSPEDSSIYLCSVGTWRNTEAFFGQGTRLTVV.

V and J are TRBV30 and TRBJ2-4; 7 bases agree with TRBD2. The germline CDR1 and CDR2 sequences are GTSNPN and SVGIG (reference sequence). J was trimmed by 8 bases and V by 1 base; bases with no gene match: 8. The CDR3 has 14 residues. CDR3 bases: TGTGCCTGGAGTGCACCCACCGGGGGGTACATTCAGTACTTC. This codes for CAWSAPTGGYIQYF.

The J gene is TRBJ2-1, the V gene TRBV7-2; TRBD1 matches 8 bases. Germline values: CDR1 SGHTA, CDR2 FQGNSA. The CDR3 length is 14 residues. The ends lost 5 bases at V and 9 bases at J; junction bases unmatched: 9. Written as DNA, the CDR3 is TGTGCCAGCAGCGATAGGACAGGGAGACGTGAGCAGTTCTTC. Its protein is CASSDRTGRREQFF.

The chain uses TRBV10-3 and TRBJ2-1; D ambiguous. The CDR3 is 13 amino acids. V was trimmed by 2 bases and J by 6 bases, leaving 8 bases between them. CDR1 is ENHRY, CDR2 SYGVKD, per germline. CDR3 protein: CAISERVVNEQFF. CDR3 coding DNA: TGTGCCATCAGTGAGCGGGTTGTCAATGAGCAGTTCTTC.

This clone was picked up a small number of times. J is TRBJ2-4 and V is TRBV10-3; D is undetermined. The CDR3 is 15 residues long. The V and J ends lost 0 bases and 3 bases respectively, with 9 bases between them. Germline V gene lookup returns CDR1 ENHRY and CDR2 SYGVKD. The CDR3 coding sequence is TGTGCCATCAGTGAGTCCGCTTCACTCAAAAACATTCAGTACTTC. Protein product: CAISESASLKNIQYF.

This rearrangement joins TRBV4-2 to TRBJ2-7; 13 nucleotides line up with TRBD2. The germline gives CDR1 LGHNA, CDR2 YNFKEQ. CDR3 length: 16 residues. With V trimmed by 0 bases and J by 6 bases, 5 bases remained unmatched. CDR3 sequence (DNA): TGTGCCAGCAGCCAAGATCGGAGACTAGCGGGAGGCGAGCAGTACTTC. Translation gives CASSQDRRLAGGEQYF.

The gene calls are TRBV15 and TRBJ2-7; the match to TRBD1 covers 8 bases. CDR1 LNHNV and CDR2 YYDKDF come from the germline V gene (reference sequence). The junction had 6 bases not matched to a gene; V was cut back by 0 bases and J by 5 bases. There are 15 residues in the CDR3. The CDR3 spells CATSREAGGLDEQYF. Written as DNA, the CDR3 is TGTGCCACCAGCAGAGAAGCAGGGGGCCTAGACGAGCAGTACTTC. Supplemented by reference TRBV15 and TRBJ2-7, the full variable domain reads DAMVIQNPRYQVTQFGKPVTLSCSQTLNHNVMYWYQQKSSQAPKLLFHYYDKDFNNEADTPDNFQSRRPNTSFCFLDIRSPGLGDTAMYLCATSREAGGLDEQYFGPGTRLTVT.

The V and J genes are TRBV29-1 and TRBJ2-2; tentative D call: TRBD2 (6 bases). V was clipped by 4 bases and J by 5 bases, with 14 bases between them. The CDR3 sequence is 14 residues long. Per the germline V gene, CDR1 is SQVTM and CDR2 is ANQGSEA. The CDR3 sequence is CSVGGTLGTGELFF. The CDR3 DNA reads TGCAGCGTTGGGGGGACTTTGGGAACCGGGGAGCTGTTTTTT.

The V and J genes are TRBV14 and TRBJ2-2; D gene ambiguous. This CDR3 contains 13 residues. Germline CDR1 and CDR2: SGHDN and FVKESK. V was pared by 1 base and J by 6 bases, with 6 bases between. The CDR3 nucleotides read TGTGCCAGCAGCCAAGTTTCGTCCGGGGAGCTGTTTTTT. Its translation is CASSQVSSGELFF. The variable domain in full, completed from reference TRBV14 and TRBJ2-2, reads EAGVTQFPSHSVIEKGQTVTLRCDPISGHDNLYWYRRVMGKEIKFLLHFVKESKQDESGMPNNRFLAERTGGTYSTLKVQPAELEDSGVYFCASSQVSSGELFFGEGSRLTVL.

The V gene is TRBV6-6, the J gene TRBJ1-2; no clear D gene. The CDR3 runs to 13 residues. V lost 5 bases and J 5 bases, leaving 12 bases between the germline ends. CDR1 is MNHNY and CDR2 is SVGAGI in the germline V gene (reference sequence). The CDR3 spells CASSPFGSYGYTF. The CDR3 bases are TGTGCCAGCAGTCCGTTCGGGTCTTATGGCTACACCTTC.

As to this clone: Other DNA sequences in the sample encode the same CDR3. J is TRBJ2-2 and V is TRBV9; TRBD1 agrees at 8 bases. This CDR3 contains 14 residues. Losses at the gene ends were 5 bases for V and 1 base for J; bases not matched to a gene: 1. Germline loops: CDR1 SGDLS, CDR2 YYNGEE. This chain's CDR3 is CASSGTGNTGELFF. The DNA of the CDR3 is TGTGCCAGCAGTGGGACAGGGAACACCGGGGAGCTGTTTTTT.

This clone was detected only a few times. V gene TRBV4-3 combines with J gene TRBJ1-4; possibly TRBD1 for D (6 bases). Germline V lookup: CDR1 LGHNA, CDR2 YSLEER. Trimming pared 6 bases from V and 2 bases from J, leaving 10 bases between. This CDR3 comprises 14 residues. The CDR3 reads CASRGRGTNEKLFF. CDR3 DNA sequence: TGCGCCAGCAGAGGAAGGGGGACTAATGAAAAACTGTTTTTT.

The gene calls are TRBV30 and TRBJ1-4; a possible D gene is TRBD1 (5 bases). This CDR3 comprises 17 residues. V was pared by 3 bases and J by 0 bases, with 17 bases between. Germline V gives CDR1 GTSNPN, CDR2 SVGIG (reference sequence). The chain's CDR3 is CAWRDDRLIATNEKLFF. For the CDR3, the DNA is TGTGCCTGGAGGGATGACAGACTGATTGCAACTAATGAAAAACTGTTTTTT.

The chain recombines TRBV27 with TRBJ2-3; D is unclear. The CDR3 contains 12 residues. V was pared by 5 bases and J by 5 bases, with 8 bases between. CDR1 MNHEY and CDR2 SMNVEV come from the germline V gene (reference sequence). CDR3 DNA: TGTGCCAGCAGTCCTCGAGGAGATACGCAGTATTTT. It is translated as CASSPRGDTQYF.

The chain is built from TRBV25-1 and TRBJ2-7; 8 bases line up with TRBD1. The CDR3 has 15 residues. Germline CDR1 MGHDK, CDR2 SYGVNS. V was pared by 2 bases and J by 4 bases, with 7 bases of the junction left unmatched. The DNA for the CDR3 is TGTGCCAGCAGTGAACCGGGACAGGTAGGATACGAGCAGTACTTC. Its translation: CASSEPGQVGYEQYF.

This clone was recorded a few times. J is TRBJ2-6 and V is TRBV4-2; no definite D call. V was clipped by 4 bases and J by 0 bases, with 7 bases between them. CDR1 is LGHNA, CDR2 YNFKEQ, per germline. The CDR3 extends over 15 amino acids. The CDR3 protein is CASSPGFSGANVLTF. CDR3 sequence (DNA): TGTGCCAGCAGCCCCGGGTTCTCTGGGGCCAACGTCCTGACTTTC.

This clone occurred a few times. Other DNA sequences in this specimen translate into the identical CDR3. This chain connects TRBV7-9 to TRBJ2-3; 8 positions agree with TRBD2. Germline lookup yields CDR1 SEHNR and CDR2 FQNEAQ (reference sequence). The J segment lost 4 bases and the V segment lost 2 bases, leaving 2 bases of the junction unmatched. The CDR3 is 14 amino acids. In DNA form, the CDR3 reads TGTGCCAGCAGCTTAAGCGGGAGCGCAGATACGCAGTATTTT. Its protein product is CASSLSGSADTQYF.

This clone was recorded a few times. V usage is TRBV27 and J usage is TRBJ2-6; D remains ambiguous. This CDR3 has 15 amino acids. The V gene's germline CDR1 is MNHEY and CDR2 SMNVEV (reference sequence). V was clipped by 3 bases and J by 4 bases, with 10 bases between them. The CDR3 nucleotides are TGTGCCAGCAGTTTCTATAGCTCGGGGGCCAACGTCCTGACTTTC. Translated: CASSFYSSGANVLTF.

The chain is built from TRBV9 and TRBJ1-1; 10 positions match TRBD1. The CDR3 contains 15 residues. Germline lookup yields CDR1 SGDLS and CDR2 YYNGEE. V lost 0 bases to trimming and J lost 4 bases; unmatched junction nucleotides: 3. The CDR3 nucleotides are TGTGCCAGCAGCGTAGAGGGACAGGGGATCACTGAAGCTTTCTTT. As protein: CASSVEGQGITEAFF.

This chain connects TRBV2 to TRBJ2-3; TRBD2 matches 8 bases. Germline assignment: CDR1 SNHLY and CDR2 FYNNEI. The CDR3 has 14 residues. V gave up 6 bases and J gave up 6 bases; unmatched junction bases: 8. The CDR3 spells CASRTGTSMDTQYF. The CDR3 DNA sequence: TGTGCCAGCAGGACCGGGACTAGTATGGATACGCAGTATTTT.

This clone was counted once. The chain couples TRBV19 to TRBJ1-1, with TRBD1 identical over 9 bases. This CDR3 spans 14 amino acids. CDR1 and CDR2 (germline): LNHDA, SQIVND (reference sequence). V lost 4 bases to trimming and J lost 6 bases; unmatched junction nucleotides: 6. The CDR3 region is CASSTGQGRSEAFF. The CDR3 nucleotides read TGTGCCAGTAGTACGGGACAGGGAAGGTCTGAAGCTTTCTTT.